This T cell receptor (beta chain) was recorded in a study of shared clonotypes between healthy human individuals. Of note for this clone: The antigen remains unidentified.

Regarding the study as a whole: Shared clonotypes across all four donors exceeded non-shared ones in generation probability.

Trimming left V 1 base short and J 6 bases short, with 14 bases between. This CDR3 has 14 amino acids. Germline V lookup: CDR1 SGHRS, CDR2 YFSETQ. Every immunoSEQ plate was one replicate of a subset's evenly spread DNA. TCRdb's table, derived via immunoSEQ multiplex PCR, lists solely in-frame clones and lacks some. The table shows a few million clones, with about 92% occurring only once. The rearrangement links TRBV5-1 to TRBJ2-7, with D possibly TRBD1 on 6 matching bases. Sequencing input: naive CD4+ T cells sorted from blood. As for subset: CD45RA+ positively selected. The receptor comes from a man between 18 and 29 years old in good health. The CDR3 region has the DNA TGCGCCAGCAGCTTGCGGGGACAACCTGGCGAGCAGTACTTC. As protein: CASSLRGQPGEQYF.